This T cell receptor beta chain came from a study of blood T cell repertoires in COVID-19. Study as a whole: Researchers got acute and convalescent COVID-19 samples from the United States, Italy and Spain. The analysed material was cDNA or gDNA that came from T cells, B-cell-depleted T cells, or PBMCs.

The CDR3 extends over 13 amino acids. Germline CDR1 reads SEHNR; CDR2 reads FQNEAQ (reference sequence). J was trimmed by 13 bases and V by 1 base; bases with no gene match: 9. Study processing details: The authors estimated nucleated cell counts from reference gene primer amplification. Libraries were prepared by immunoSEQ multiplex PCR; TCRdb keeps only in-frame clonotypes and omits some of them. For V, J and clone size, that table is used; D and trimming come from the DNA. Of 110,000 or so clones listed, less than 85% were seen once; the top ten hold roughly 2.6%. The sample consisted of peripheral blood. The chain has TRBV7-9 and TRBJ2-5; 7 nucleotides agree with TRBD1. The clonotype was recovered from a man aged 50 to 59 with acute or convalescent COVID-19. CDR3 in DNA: TGTGCCAGCAGCTTAGGGGAGACAGGGAAAATGTACTTC. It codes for CASSLGETGKMYF.